Shown below are 21 T cell receptor beta chains from a single sample sequenced in a study of T cell responses to AZD1222 COVID-19 vaccine. TCRdb's copy holds only in-frame clones and misses some; the assay was immunoSEQ multiplex PCR. The repertoire consists of tens of thousands of clones, with roughly 86% occurring once and the leading ten covering 8.5% to 10%. The sample in question was peripheral blood, obtained on day 0 of AZD1222 vaccination. All receptors derive from an adult in good health.

The rearrangement links TRBV10-1 to TRBJ2-1, with TRBD2 matching 9 bases. V was clipped by 2 bases and J by 5 bases; unmatched bases: 16. Germline V CDR1 and CDR2: WNHNN, SYGVQD (reference sequence). The CDR3 spans 19 residues. CDR3 loop: CASSESGSGGIYPHNEQFF. As DNA, the CDR3 is TGCGCCAGCAGTGAGAGCGGTAGCGGGGGTATCTACCCACACAATGAGCAGTTCTTC.

In DNA, the CDR3 is TGTGCCAGCACAATTAGCAGGGATCAGCCCCAGCATTTT. Encoded protein: CASTISRDQPQHF. This chain joins TRBV18 and TRBJ1-5; possible D gene TRBD1, 5 bases. This CDR3 contains 13 residues. V was clipped by 8 bases and J by 5 bases, with 13 bases between them. Germline V gene sequence: CDR1 KGHSH, CDR2 LQKENI.

The J gene is TRBJ1-2, the V gene TRBV6-5; 10 bases are shared with TRBD1. Germline loops: CDR1 MNHEY, CDR2 SVGAGI. The V and J ends lost 9 bases and 4 bases, in that order; junction bases with no gene match: 11. This CDR3 spans 15 amino acids. For the CDR3, the DNA is TGTGCCAGTGAGCCGGGACAGGGGCTTTTCTATGGCTACACCTTC. As protein: CASEPGQGLFYGYTF.

The rearrangement links TRBV30 to TRBJ2-7; TRBD2 matches 14 bases. CDR3 length: 14 amino acids. V was clipped by 1 base and J by 5 bases; unmatched bases: 1. Germline V lookup: CDR1 GTSNPN, CDR2 SVGIG (reference sequence). Here the CDR3 DNA reads TGTGCCTGGAGTGGACTAGCGGGGGGGGACGAGCAGTACTTC. Protein sequence: CAWSGLAGGDEQYF.

V gene TRBV19 combines with J gene TRBJ2-5; tentative D call: TRBD1 (6 bases). V dropped 3 bases and J dropped 5 bases, with 13 bases sitting between them. The CDR3 is made up of 14 amino acids. Per germline, CDR1 LNHDA and CDR2 SQIVND (reference sequence). For the CDR3, the DNA is TGTGCCAGTAGTATTGGAAGGACAGTTGAGACCCAGTACTTC. This codes for CASSIGRTVETQYF.

The chain couples TRBV7-3 to TRBJ2-7, with 10 bases aligning to TRBD1. The CDR3 runs 18 residues. Germline V lookup: CDR1 SGHTA, CDR2 FQGTGA. J was trimmed by 6 bases and V by 4 bases; bases with no gene match: 18. The CDR3 protein is CASSSGARTGGSGGEQYF. The CDR3 DNA sequence: TGTGCCAGCAGCTCGGGGGCCCGGACAGGGGGGAGCGGGGGCGAGCAGTACTTC. Filled out from reference TRBV7-3 and TRBJ2-7, the complete variable domain reads GAGVSQTPSNKVTEKGKYVELRCDPISGHTALYWYRQSLGQGPEFLIYFQGTGAADDSGLPNDRFFAVRPEGSVSTLKIQRTERGDSAVYLCASSSGARTGGSGGEQYFGPGTRLTVT.

This chain joins TRBV7-2 and TRBJ2-2; 8 bases are a match to TRBD1. Germline assignment: CDR1 SGHTA and CDR2 FQGNSA. The CDR3 has 17 amino acids. Unmatched junction bases numbered 11, after V lost 1 base and J lost 7 bases. CDR3 sequence reads: CASSLGLAQGAVGELFF. CDR3 sequence (DNA): TGTGCCAGCAGCTTAGGCCTAGCTCAGGGGGCAGTCGGGGAGCTGTTTTTT.

The V gene is TRBV6-5, the J gene TRBJ2-3; 7 bases match TRBD1. Germline V gene lookup returns CDR1 MNHEY and CDR2 SVGAGI. The CDR3 has 14 residues. V was pared by 6 bases and J by 2 bases, with 5 bases of the junction left unmatched. The CDR3 reads CASRTGTDTDTQYF. In DNA form, the CDR3 reads TGTGCCAGCAGAACCGGGACAGACACAGATACGCAGTATTTT.

Here the CDR3 DNA reads TGTGCCAGCAGTTTCCCAGGGACAGCTAATGAAAAACTGTTTTTT. This encodes CASSFPGTANEKLFF. The chain links TRBV28 to TRBJ1-4, with 7 bases identical to TRBD1. The V and J ends lost 3 bases and 3 bases, in that order; junction bases with no gene match: 4. The germline gives CDR1 MDHEN, CDR2 SYDVKM. This CDR3 spans 15 amino acids.

V usage is TRBV19 and J usage is TRBJ1-2; D unclear. Germline CDR1 reads LNHDA; CDR2 reads SQIVND (reference sequence). Trimming took 4 bases from V and 3 from J, leaving 15 bases between them. The CDR3 sequence is 15 residues long. The CDR3 bases are TGTGCCAGTAGTACGGCAGGATGGTCTGACTATGGCTACACCTTC. It codes for CASSTAGWSDYGYTF.

The CDR3 sequence: CASDGNTGELFF. In DNA, the CDR3 is TGTGCCAGCGACGGGAACACCGGGGAGCTGTTTTTT. The V gene is TRBV28, the J gene TRBJ2-2; D gene unclear. Germline CDR1 is MDHEN and CDR2 is SYDVKM. The CDR3 length is 12 residues. Trimming removed 8 bases from V and 1 base from J, with 5 bases in between.

V and J are TRBV27 and TRBJ1-1; D might be TRBD1 (6 bases). V lost 7 bases and J lost 1, with 25 bases in between. CDR1 MNHEY and CDR2 SMNVEV come from the germline V gene (reference sequence). The CDR3 spans 18 residues. CDR3 sequence (DNA): TGTGCCAGCACCCCTAACTTACAGGGTGGTGATTGGAACACTGAAGCTTTCTTT. Translating it yields CASTPNLQGGDWNTEAFF.

This chain connects TRBV6-5 to TRBJ1-4; TRBD1 might be the D (6 bases). The length of the CDR3 is 15 residues. Germline V gene data show CDR1 as MNHEY and CDR2 as SVGAGI. V lost 2 bases and J 7 bases, leaving 14 bases between the germline ends. The CDR3 nucleotides are TGTGCCAGCAGTTACAGTGAACAGGGAGGTGAAAAACTGTTTTTT. Translating gives CASSYSEQGGEKLFF.

The rearrangement joins TRBV4-3 to TRBJ2-3; D unclear. V lost 4 bases and J 4 bases, leaving 12 bases between the germline ends. This CDR3 contains 14 residues. The germline CDR1 and CDR2 sequences are LGHNA and YSLEER. The CDR3 region is CASSPRPRADTQYF. Here the CDR3 DNA reads TGCGCCAGCAGCCCCCGGCCCCGGGCAGATACGCAGTATTTT.

This clone has just a few counts. The V call is TRBV5-1, the J call TRBJ2-1, with 10 bases aligning to TRBD1. V shed 7 bases, J shed 2 bases, and the junction held 6 bases outside the gene matches. The CDR3 spans 15 residues. Germline V gene data show CDR1 as SGHRS and CDR2 as YFSETQ. In DNA form, the CDR3 reads TGCGCCAGCTGCCCCGGGACAGGGGCCTACAATGAGCAGTTCTTC. Translation gives CASCPGTGAYNEQFF.

DNA of the CDR3: TGTGCCAGCAGTTACCAGGGTATGGGTAATTCACCCCTCCACTTT. This translates into CASSYQGMGNSPLHF. This chain joins TRBV6-5 and TRBJ1-6, with D maybe TRBD1 (5 bases). This CDR3 spans 15 amino acids. Germline V lookup: CDR1 MNHEY, CDR2 SVGAGI. The V and J ends lost 2 bases and 6 bases respectively, with 11 bases between them.

This sequence joins TRBV29-1 and TRBJ2-3; D assignment may be TRBD1 or TRBD2 (5 bases each). Germline V gene sequence: CDR1 SQVTM, CDR2 ANQGSEA. The CDR3 extends over 11 amino acids. V was pared by 3 bases and J by 6 bases, with 7 bases between. In nucleotides, the CDR3 is TGCAGCGTTGATTGGGGGGATACGCAGTATTTT. Residues: CSVDWGDTQYF.

The chain carries TRBV10-3 and TRBJ2-3; TRBD1 matches 10 bases. V lost 6 bases and J lost 4; bases outside the gene matches: 10. Per the germline V gene, CDR1 is ENHRY and CDR2 is SYGVKD. This CDR3 contains 16 residues. The CDR3 coding sequence is TGTGCCATCAGCGGACAGGGGGATCGAAACGCAGATACGCAGTATTTT. Amino acid sequence: CAISGQGDRNADTQYF.

This clone occurred a few times. The chain's CDR3 is CASPGTSPETQYF. As DNA, the CDR3 is TGTGCTAGCCCCGGGACTAGCCCGGAGACCCAGTACTTC. This chain uses TRBV30 with TRBJ2-5; 9 positions match TRBD2. The CDR3 consists of 13 residues. Germline CDR1 is GTSNPN and CDR2 is SVGIG (reference sequence).

J is TRBJ1-2 and V is TRBV21-1. TRBV21-1 is a pseudogene segment. The CDR3 loop spans 12 amino acids. This chain's CDR3 is CASSKGRPAGTF. The CDR3 region has the DNA TGTGCCAGCAGCAAGGGCCGGCCTGCGGGCACCTTC.

V usage is TRBV28 and J usage is TRBJ1-4; no reliable D call. CDR1 is MDHEN and CDR2 is SYDVKM in the germline V gene. CDR3 length equals 14 residues. Trimming stripped 2 bases from V and 0 bases from J, with 4 bases between. The CDR3 loop is CASSLISTNEKLFF. The DNA of the CDR3 is TGTGCCAGCAGTTTAATCTCAACTAATGAAAAACTGTTTTTT. The variable domain in full, completed from reference TRBV28 and TRBJ1-4, reads DVKVTQSSRYLVKRTGEKVFLECVQDMDHENMFWYRQDPGLGLRLIYFSYDVKMKEKGDIPEGYSVSREKKERFSLILESASTNQTSMYLCASSLISTNEKLFFGSGTQLSVL.